The clone carrying this T cell receptor beta chain was recorded only once. The data derive from a study of blood T cell repertoires in COVID-19. The method was immunoSEQ multiplex PCR; TCRdb's version includes in-frame clones alone and lacks a portion of them. The sample contains 70,000 to 75,000 clones, roughly 83% of which appear only once. Source material: peripheral blood. The clonotype was recovered from a man between 70 and 80 years old with acute or convalescent COVID-19.

The chain's CDR3 is CASSLQDTGELFF. The CDR3 DNA reads TGCGCCAGCAGTCTACAGGACACCGGGGAGCTGTTTTTT. The rearrangement links TRBV10-2 to TRBJ2-2; a possible D gene is TRBD1 (5 bases). V shed 5 bases and J shed 3 bases, with 7 bases lying between them. CDR3 length equals 13 residues. CDR1 and CDR2 from the germline V gene are WSHSY and SAAADI.